The 8 T cell receptor beta chains below were found in one sample sequenced in a study of blood T cell repertoires in COVID-19. Using immunoSEQ multiplex PCR, the repertoire was profiled, and TCRdb retains in-frame clones only, with some absent. Altogether approximately 300,000 clones are present, over 70% being singletons, with the ten largest covering about 1.2%. The sequenced material came from peripheral blood. All receptors derive from a woman between 45 and 60 years old with acute or convalescent COVID-19.

The chain uses TRBV19 and TRBJ1-4; D call uncertain. The length of the CDR3 is 15 residues. V was pared by 5 bases and J by 8 bases, with 18 bases between. CDR1 is LNHDA and CDR2 is SQIVND in the germline V gene (reference sequence). The CDR3, as DNA: TGTGCCAGTAGTCCATCCGGGAGGGTGCGGGAAAAACTGTTTTTT. Translating gives CASSPSGRVREKLFF.

The chain employs TRBV10-3 and TRBJ2-2; maybe TRBD2 (5 bases). The germline V and J ends were trimmed by 9 bases and 7 bases, with 12 bases remaining between them. Looked up from germline, CDR1 is ENHRY and CDR2 is SYGVKD. The CDR3 is 12 residues long. Here the CDR3 reads CAISSGLGELFF. The CDR3 DNA is TGTGCCATTTCGTCAGGACTCGGGGAGCTGTTTTTT.

This chain connects TRBV7-2 to TRBJ1-2, with 8 bases fitting TRBD1. Germline V gene lookup returns CDR1 SGHTA and CDR2 FQGNSA. The CDR3 extends over 17 amino acids. The V and J ends lost 2 bases and 0 bases, in that order; junction bases with no gene match: 8. For the CDR3, the DNA is TGTGCCAGCAGCTTAAGAGGGGGACAGGAGTCTAACTATGGCTACACCTTC. This gives the protein CASSLRGGQESNYGYTF.

CDR3 amino acids: CASSSEGGQPQHF. The CDR3 DNA reads TGTGCCAGCAGTTCAGAAGGGGGTCAGCCCCAGCATTTT. V usage is TRBV27 and J usage is TRBJ1-5; D possibly corresponds to TRBD1 (6 bases). Germline V gene lookup returns CDR1 MNHEY and CDR2 SMNVEV (reference sequence). Trimming took off 4 bases at V and 6 bases at J, with 10 bases between the two ends. The CDR3 extends over 13 amino acids.

This clone was observed a handful of times. This chain uses TRBV2 with TRBJ1-1, with D hard to call. Germline lookup yields CDR1 SNHLY and CDR2 FYNNEI. The ends were cut back, 7 bases at V and 0 bases at J, with 12 bases in the middle. The CDR3 has 14 residues. The chain's CDR3 is CASILDGLNTEAFF. The CDR3 DNA is TGTGCCAGCATCCTCGATGGCCTGAACACTGAAGCTTTCTTT.

The gene calls are TRBV6-5 and TRBJ1-5; D is possibly TRBD1 (6 bases). Germline CDR1 is MNHEY and CDR2 is SVGAGI. V lost 9 bases and J lost 5, with 20 bases in between. This CDR3 has 15 residues. The CDR3 reads CASDAAGVLDQPQHF. CDR3 DNA: TGTGCCAGTGACGCGGCAGGGGTATTGGATCAGCCCCAGCATTTT.

This clone was detected only a few times. The J gene is TRBJ1-1, the V gene TRBV11-2; 12 positions agree with TRBD1. CDR3 length equals 19 residues. From germline, CDR1 is SGHAT and CDR2 FQNNGV. Unmatched junction bases numbered 13, after V lost 2 bases and J lost 3 bases. The CDR3 spells CASSLRQTGGQGAHTEAFF. The CDR3 nucleotides read TGTGCCAGCAGCTTAAGGCAAACCGGGGGACAGGGGGCTCACACTGAAGCTTTCTTT.

The chain uses TRBV10-3 and TRBJ1-1; the match to TRBD1 covers 9 bases. The CDR3 runs 17 residues. Trimming removed 2 bases from V and 0 bases from J; junction bases left unmatched: 7. Germline values: CDR1 ENHRY, CDR2 SYGVKD. The CDR3 protein is CAISEPAGTGMNTEAFF. The CDR3 DNA sequence: TGTGCCATCAGTGAGCCTGCCGGGACAGGGATGAACACTGAAGCTTTCTTT.